The next 9 T cell receptor beta chains were all read from a single sample in a study of CD8 T cells in ankylosing spondylitis. Using its own MiXCR run on the 5' RACE reads, TCRdb lists one record per CDR3 protein. In the table there are over 60,000 distinct CDR3 sequences, about 5% of which are singletons. The sequencing sample was made of blood, either unsorted or a sorted T cell fraction (not recorded which). These receptor sequences come from a male donor with ankylosing spondylitis or in good health (not recorded which).

This clonotype has a count of ten or more. The chain couples TRBV5-1 to TRBJ2-2, with 8 bases that match TRBD2. Germline assignment: CDR1 SGHRS and CDR2 YFSETQ. Losses at the gene ends were 7 bases for V and 5 bases for J; bases not matched to a gene: 10. The CDR3 covers 15 residues. CDR3 region: CASSGGTRETGELFF. CDR3 DNA: TGCGCCAGCTCCGGGGGGACTAGAGAGACCGGGGAGCTGTTTTTT.

This clonotype was found many times. The genes are TRBV3-1 and TRBJ2-3; TRBD2 matches 7 bases. V shed 4 bases, J shed 0 bases, and the junction held 13 bases outside the gene matches. The length of the CDR3 is 18 residues. In germline, CDR1 is LGHDT, CDR2 YNNKEL (reference sequence). CDR3 amino acids: CASSRVLWASGSTDTQYF. CDR3 DNA sequence: TGTGCCAGCAGCCGAGTCCTCTGGGCTAGCGGAAGCACAGATACGCAGTATTTT.

In its sample, this clonotype was seen many times. The chain links TRBV4-1 to TRBJ2-5; D unclear. V was shortened by 1 base and J by 1 base, with 10 bases between the two germline ends. The germline V gene has CDR1 MGHRA and CDR2 YSYEKL. CDR3 length: 15 amino acids. The CDR3 region has the DNA TGCGCCAGCAGCCAAGCCGGGCAGATCCAAGAGACCCAGTACTTC. Amino acid sequence: CASSQAGQIQETQYF.

A note on this clonotype: A much larger clone differs by one base, so this may be a read error. The rearrangement uses TRBV20-1 and TRBJ1-4; D possibly corresponds to TRBD1 (5 bases). This CDR3 spans 16 amino acids. Germline CDR1 reads DFQATT; CDR2 reads SNEGSKA (reference sequence). The CDR3 nucleotides read TGCAGTGCTAGAGCAACTACTCAGACAGATACGGGAAAACTGATTTTT. Translated: CSARATTQTDTGKLIF.

This clonotype came up many times. The chain carries TRBV28 and TRBJ2-1; TRBD1 is a possible D gene (5 bases). V lost 5 bases and J lost 0, with 20 bases in between. The germline gives CDR1 MDHEN, CDR2 SYDVKM. The CDR3 sequence is 18 residues long. CDR3 residues: CASSHSVVDRSSYNEQFF. CDR3 sequence (DNA): TGTGCCAGCAGTCACTCAGTGGTCGACAGAAGCTCCTACAATGAGCAGTTCTTC.

This clonotype was seen many times. The V and J genes are TRBV29-1 and TRBJ2-1; TRBD2 might be the D (5 bases). CDR3 size: 10 residues. Germline lookup yields CDR1 SQVTM and CDR2 ANQGSEA. Trimming removed 5 bases at V and 10 bases at J, with 9 bases between. The CDR3 reads CSVLTGEQFF. CDR3 DNA: TGCAGCGTTTTAACGGGGGAGCAGTTCTTC.

This clonotype was counted ten times or more. The J gene is TRBJ2-7, the V gene TRBV6-5, with TRBD2 matching over 11 bases. Germline assignment: CDR1 MNHEY and CDR2 SVGAGI. This CDR3 is built from 17 residues. The junction had 6 bases not matched to a gene; V was cut back by 2 bases and J by 0 bases. This CDR3 is CASSYQMTSGASYEQYF. For the CDR3, the DNA is TGTGCCAGCAGTTACCAAATGACTAGCGGGGCCTCCTACGAGCAGTACTTC.

This clonotype appeared a few times. In DNA form, the CDR3 reads TGTGCCAGCAGCTCCCCGGGTCTTAACTACGAGCAGTACTTC. Amino acids: CASSSPGLNYEQYF. This chain joins TRBV7-9 and TRBJ2-7; D uncertain. The V end lost 4 bases, the J end lost 3 bases, and 13 bases lay between the germline ends. Looked up from germline, CDR1 is SEHNR and CDR2 is FQNEAQ (reference sequence). This CDR3 is built from 14 residues.

This clonotype was counted many times. The gene calls are TRBV4-1 and TRBJ1-5, with D possibly matching TRBD1 (6 bases). Trimming removed 3 bases at V and 5 bases at J, with 17 bases between. CDR3 length equals 16 residues. Germline V gives CDR1 MGHRA, CDR2 YSYEKL. The CDR3 is CASSHRGGGEDQPQHF. The CDR3 DNA reads as TGCGCCAGCAGCCATCGTGGAGGGGGAGAGGATCAGCCCCAGCATTTT.